Listed below are T cell receptor beta chains from one sample, sequenced in a study of brain metastases from non-small cell lung cancer. Assay: immunoSEQ multiplex PCR; the TCRdb copy retains only in-frame clones and omits some. This sample has approximately 160 clones; about 83% occur once, and the top ten carry around 20%. The sequenced sample consisted of tissue from a brain metastasis. The receptors shown here come from a donor aged 40 or over with non-small cell lung cancer. Both conserved end residues are part of each CDR3. D genes are given only for firm matches. The size of a clone is reported for some rows only, either as once, few or many, or as a class for expanded clones.

d_call: .
j_call: TRBJ2-2
v_call: TRBV9
clone_size: few
cdr3_aa: CASSVFGGELFF
cdr3_nt: TGTGCCAGCAGCGTGTTTGGCGGGGAGCTGTTTTTT

d_call: .
j_call: TRBJ1-2
v_call: TRBV6-5
clone_size: .
cdr3_aa: CASSPQGRQDYGYTF
cdr3_nt: TGTGCCAGCAGTCCGCAGGGGAGACAGGACTATGGCTACACCTTC

d_call: TRBD2
j_call: TRBJ2-3
v_call: TRBV7-8
clone_size: .
cdr3_aa: CASSPRLAGGFDTQYF
cdr3_nt: TGTGCCAGCAGCCCTCGACTAGCGGGGGGGTTCGATACGCAGTATTTT

d_call: TRBD1
j_call: TRBJ1-5
v_call: TRBV2
clone_size: .
cdr3_aa: CASSKQGARSNQPQHF
cdr3_nt: TGTGCCAGCAGTAAACAGGGGGCGAGGAGCAATCAGCCCCAGCATTTT

d_call: .
j_call: TRBJ1-1
v_call: TRBV7-8
clone_size: .
cdr3_aa: CATQLGTEAFF
cdr3_nt: TGTGCCACTCAACTTGGAACTGAAGCTTTCTTT

d_call: .
j_call: TRBJ1-2
v_call: TRBV5-1
clone_size: .
cdr3_aa: CASSWDGPNYGYTF
cdr3_nt: TGCGCCAGCAGCTGGGACGGACCTAACTATGGCTACACCTTC

d_call: .
j_call: TRBJ1-5
v_call: TRBV6-5
clone_size: .
cdr3_aa: CASSLGQKNQPQHF
cdr3_nt: TGTGCCAGCAGTCTAGGACAGAAAAATCAGCCCCAGCATTTT

d_call: .
j_call: TRBJ1-1
v_call: TRBV30
clone_size: .
cdr3_aa: CAWSDKYRFNTEAFF
cdr3_nt: TGTGCCTGGAGCGACAAATACAGGTTCAACACTGAAGCTTTCTTT

d_call: .
j_call: TRBJ1-1
v_call: TRBV7-8
clone_size: .
cdr3_aa: CASSPPTGTPGAFF
cdr3_nt: TGTGCCAGCAGCCCGCCCACCGGGACCCCCGGTGCTTTCTTT

d_call: .
j_call: TRBJ2-6
v_call: TRBV6-2/TRBV6-3
clone_size: .
cdr3_aa: CASSRPGANVLTF
cdr3_nt: TGTGCCAGCAGCCGCCCTGGGGCCAACGTCCTGACTTTC

d_call: TRBD1
j_call: TRBJ1-5
v_call: TRBV28
clone_size: .
cdr3_aa: CASSPRDRSNQPQHF
cdr3_nt: TGTGCCAGCAGTCCAAGGGACAGGAGCAATCAGCCCCAGCATTTT

d_call: TRBD1
j_call: TRBJ1-2
v_call: TRBV15
clone_size: .
cdr3_aa: CATSRDYGQVSYGYTF
cdr3_nt: TGTGCCACCAGCAGAGATTATGGACAGGTGAGCTATGGCTACACCTTC

d_call: .
j_call: TRBJ1-5
v_call: TRBV2
clone_size: .
cdr3_aa: CASTVDGMYGPQHF
cdr3_nt: TGTGCCAGCACTGTCGACGGGATGTACGGGCCCCAGCATTTT

d_call: TRBD2
j_call: TRBJ2-1
v_call: TRBV20-1
clone_size: few
cdr3_aa: CSASMVQGGDEQFF
cdr3_nt: TGCAGTGCTAGTATGGTCCAGGGAGGGGATGAGCAGTTCTTC

d_call: .
j_call: TRBJ1-2
v_call: TRBV29-1
clone_size: .
cdr3_aa: CSATGSELGYGYTF
cdr3_nt: TGCAGCGCAACAGGGAGCGAATTGGGCTATGGCTACACCTTC

d_call: TRBD2
j_call: TRBJ2-1
v_call: TRBV6-2/TRBV6-3
clone_size: .
cdr3_aa: CASSLADSYNEQFF
cdr3_nt: TGTGCCAGCAGTCTAGCGGATTCCTACAATGAGCAGTTCTTC

d_call: .
j_call: TRBJ1-5
v_call: TRBV7-2
clone_size: .
cdr3_aa: CASSSQGRQPQHF
cdr3_nt: TGTGCCAGCAGCTCCCAGGGTCGGCAGCCCCAGCATTTT

d_call: TRBD1
j_call: TRBJ1-2
v_call: TRBV28
clone_size: once
cdr3_aa: CASSFTGVAGYTF
cdr3_nt: TGTGCCAGCAGTTTCACAGGGGTCGCTGGCTACACCTTC

d_call: TRBD1
j_call: TRBJ1-3
v_call: TRBV24-1
clone_size: .
cdr3_aa: CATSDSTGESGNTIYF
cdr3_nt: TGTGCCACCAGTGATTCTACAGGGGAGTCTGGAAACACCATATATTTT

d_call: TRBD1
j_call: TRBJ1-2
v_call: TRBV3-1/TRBV3-2
clone_size: .
cdr3_aa: CASRPLRTGGGLYGYTF
cdr3_nt: TGTGCCAGCAGACCCCTAAGAACAGGGGGGGGACTCTATGGCTACACCTTC

d_call: TRBD2
j_call: TRBJ2-3
v_call: TRBV6-2/TRBV6-3
clone_size: .
cdr3_aa: CASSYRGVDSDTQYF
cdr3_nt: TGTGCCAGCAGTTATCGGGGGGTGGATTCAGATACGCAGTATTTT

d_call: .
j_call: TRBJ2-3
v_call: TRBV6-2/TRBV6-3
clone_size: .
cdr3_aa: CASSRLLQDTQYF
cdr3_nt: TGTGCCAGCAGTCGACTATTACAAGATACGCAGTATTTT

d_call: TRBD1
j_call: TRBJ1-1
v_call: TRBV2
clone_size: .
cdr3_aa: CASSLQGGRTNTEAFF
cdr3_nt: TGTGCCAGCAGCCTTCAGGGGGGGAGGACGAACACTGAAGCTTTCTTT

d_call: .
j_call: TRBJ1-3
v_call: TRBV4-3
clone_size: .
cdr3_aa: CASSQGPSGNTIYF
cdr3_nt: TGCGCCAGCAGCCAAGGGCCCTCTGGAAACACCATATATTTT

d_call: .
j_call: TRBJ2-3
v_call: TRBV7-2
clone_size: .
cdr3_aa: CASSLTRDTDTQYF
cdr3_nt: TGTGCCAGCAGCTTAACTAGAGACACAGATACGCAGTATTTT